Presented here are 23 T cell receptor beta chains from one specimen sequenced in a study of OX40 agonist ivuxolimab in advanced cancers. Method: immunoSEQ multiplex PCR; TCRdb's copy keeps in-frame clones and lacks some. This table holds some 14,000 clones, 77% found once. The sequencing used CD4+ or CD8+ T cells sorted from blood, collected in a trial of the OX40 agonist ivuxolimab. The receptor source for this set is an adult with an advanced solid tumor such as melanoma, head and neck, liver or kidney cancer.

The V gene is TRBV19, the J gene TRBJ1-1; D perhaps matches TRBD1 (5 bases). This CDR3 contains 14 residues. Trimming took off 4 bases at V and 6 bases at J, with 15 bases between the two ends. Germline CDR1 is LNHDA and CDR2 is SQIVND (reference sequence). In DNA form, the CDR3 reads TGTGCCAGTAGTACCCACCTCGTGGGGGCTGAAGCTTTCTTT. It specifies CASSTHLVGAEAFF. The complete variable domain, with remaining parts taken from reference TRBV19 and TRBJ1-1, reads DGGITQSPKYLFRKEGQNVTLSCEQNLNHDAMYWYRQDPGQGLRLIYYSQIVNDFQKGDIAEGYSVSREKKESFPLTVTSAQKNPTAFYLCASSTHLVGAEAFFGQGTRLTVV.

The V gene is TRBV19, the J gene TRBJ2-7; D not resolved. Germline V CDR1 and CDR2: LNHDA, SQIVND (reference sequence). Trimming took 3 bases from V and 3 from J, leaving 12 bases between them. The CDR3 length is 14 residues. The CDR3 reads CASSIGVINYEQYF. DNA of the CDR3: TGTGCCAGTAGTATCGGAGTAATAAACTACGAGCAGTACTTC.

The chain combines TRBV6-1 with TRBJ1-1; 8 bases are a match to TRBD1. Losses at the gene ends were 9 bases for V and 4 bases for J; bases not matched to a gene: 7. CDR1 and CDR2 from the germline V gene are MNHNS and SASEGT. This CDR3 region has 13 residues. The CDR3 bases are TGTGCCAGTGGACAGGGCCCCGGCACTGAAGCTTTCTTT. Protein product: CASGQGPGTEAFF.

The V call is TRBV30, the J call TRBJ2-7, with 12 bases aligning to TRBD2. Looked up from germline, CDR1 is GTSNPN and CDR2 is SVGIG (reference sequence). The trim removed 2 bases at V and 7 bases at J, leaving 9 bases unmatched. The CDR3 has 15 residues. The CDR3 protein is CAWSLGTSGLSEQYF. The DNA for the CDR3 is TGTGCCTGGAGTCTGGGGACTAGCGGGCTCTCTGAGCAGTACTTC.

The chain uses TRBV7-9 and TRBJ2-2; 8 bases are a match to TRBD2. Germline V gene lookup returns CDR1 SEHNR and CDR2 FQNEAQ (reference sequence). After removal of 2 bases from V and 7 bases from J, the junction contained 9 bases not matched to a gene. This CDR3 is 16 amino acids long. In DNA, the CDR3 is TGTGCCAGCAGCTTATCCAGCGGGAGAGAAGTCGGGGAGCTGTTTTTT. Translated, it gives CASSLSSGREVGELFF.

This chain uses TRBV27 with TRBJ2-4; 10 bases are a match to TRBD1. This CDR3 has 16 residues. Germline CDR1 reads MNHEY; CDR2 reads SMNVEV (reference sequence). Trimming cost V 2 bases and J 5 bases; bases outside gene matches: 6. CDR3 residues: CASSLSFGTGENIQYF. The CDR3 DNA sequence: TGTGCCAGCAGTTTAAGTTTTGGGACAGGGGAAAACATTCAGTACTTC.

This rearrangement joins TRBV27 to TRBJ2-7; TRBD2 agrees at 13 bases. Trimming at V came to 2 bases and at J to 5 bases, leaving 9 bases not matched to a gene. CDR1 and CDR2 from the germline V gene are MNHEY and SMNVEV (reference sequence). The CDR3 is 17 amino acids. In DNA, the CDR3 is TGTGCCAGCAGTTTAAGAACCGGGACTAGCGGGATAAACGAGCAGTACTTC. Protein product: CASSLRTGTSGINEQYF.

This clone was recorded once. The V gene is TRBV5-1, the J gene TRBJ2-1; 15 nucleotides match TRBD2. The CDR3 totals 20 residues. With 4 bases clipped from V and 7 bases from J, the junction kept 18 bases outside the gene matches. CDR1 and CDR2 (germline): SGHRS, YFSETQ. The CDR3 reads CASSTPLGTSGRLSGNEQFF. CDR3 nucleotides: TGCGCCAGCAGCACGCCCCTGGGGACTAGCGGGAGGCTTAGTGGGAATGAGCAGTTCTTC. Full variable domain (rest looked up from reference TRBV5-1 and TRBJ2-1): KAGVTQTPRYLIKTRGQQVTLSCSPISGHRSVSWYQQTPGQGLQFLFEYFSETQRNKGNFPGRFSGRQFSNSRSEMNVSTLELGDSALYLCASSTPLGTSGRLSGNEQFFGPGTRLTVL.

The V gene is TRBV7-6, the J gene TRBJ2-2; no firm D call. The germline CDR1 and CDR2 sequences are SGHVS and FNYEAQ. Trimming took 5 bases from V and 7 from J, leaving 11 bases between them. The CDR3 runs 13 residues. The CDR3 DNA is TGTGCCAGCAGCCCGGCCGGCCGCGGGGAGCTGTTTTTT. Amino acids: CASSPAGRGELFF.

The V gene is TRBV2, the J gene TRBJ2-1, with 9 positions matching TRBD2. The length of the CDR3 is 14 residues. Germline values: CDR1 SNHLY, CDR2 FYNNEI. The junction had 5 bases not matched to a gene; V was cut back by 2 bases and J by 9 bases. This CDR3 reads CASSELAGRGEQFF. Written as DNA, the CDR3 is TGTGCCAGCAGTGAACTAGCGGGAAGGGGTGAGCAGTTCTTC.

The DNA for the CDR3 is TGTGCCACCAGCAGGGAACCAGGTAGCGGGAGACCCTACGAGCAGTACTTC. Translating it yields CATSREPGSGRPYEQYF. The chain recombines TRBV15 with TRBJ2-7; 9 positions agree with TRBD2. Looked up from germline, CDR1 is LNHNV and CDR2 is YYDKDF (reference sequence). CDR3 length: 17 amino acids. J gave up 2 bases and V 3 bases, and 11 bases lay outside the gene matches.

The gene calls are TRBV30 and TRBJ2-7; tentative D call: TRBD2 (5 bases). The CDR3 consists of 12 residues. The V end was cut by 3 bases, the J end by 6 bases, with 12 bases between. Germline-derived CDR1 and CDR2 are GTSNPN and SVGIG (reference sequence). The CDR3 DNA is TGTGCCTGGAGGCTTTACGGGGTCGAGCAGTACTTC. Translating gives CAWRLYGVEQYF. The whole variable domain, filled in from reference TRBV30 and TRBJ2-7, reads SQTIHQWPATLVQPVGSPLSLECTVEGTSNPNLYWYRQAAGRGLQLLFYSVGIGQISSEVPQNLSASRPQDRQFILSSKKLLLSDSGFYLCAWRLYGVEQYFGPGTRLTVT.

A word on this clone: Relative to the germline gene, one junction end is altered; a read error may explain this. The V gene is TRBV7-7, the J gene TRBJ2-1; 13 bases align to TRBD2. CDR1 and CDR2 from the germline V gene are SSHAT and FNYEAQ (reference sequence). The CDR3 is 16 residues long. CDR3 loop: CASSPGLAGVDDEQFF. Written as DNA, the CDR3 is TGTGCTAGCAGCCCCGGACTAGCGGGAGTTGACGATGAGCAGTTCTTC.

The V call is TRBV19, the J call TRBJ1-1, with 8 bases that match TRBD1. V was pared by 9 bases and J by 0 bases, with 9 bases of the junction left unmatched. The CDR3 has 15 amino acids. Germline assignment: CDR1 LNHDA and CDR2 SQIVND (reference sequence). The CDR3 DNA sequence: TGTGCCAGCAGCTGGGACAGGACCCTGAACACTGAAGCTTTCTTT. Translating it yields CASSWDRTLNTEAFF.

V gene TRBV18 combines with J gene TRBJ1-1, with D possibly matching TRBD1 (5 bases). Trimming removed 5 bases from V and 5 bases from J, with 18 bases in between. In germline, CDR1 is KGHSH, CDR2 LQKENI. This CDR3 has 15 amino acids. This CDR3 is CASSSQSQGSTEAFF. For the CDR3, the DNA is TGTGCCAGCTCATCCCAAAGCCAGGGCTCGACTGAAGCTTTCTTT.

V and J are TRBV27 and TRBJ2-7, with TRBD2 as a possible D gene (6 bases). The CDR3 contains 15 residues. Between the trimmed V and J ends, which lost 0 bases and 1 base, there was a span of 10 bases. Germline CDR1 MNHEY, CDR2 SMNVEV (reference sequence). The DNA of the CDR3 is TGTGCCAGCAGTTTATCGAGCGGGCCTTCCTACGAGCAGTACTTC. Translating it yields CASSLSSGPSYEQYF.

The rearrangement uses TRBV19 and TRBJ1-3; TRBD1 matches at 9 bases. The CDR3 is 17 amino acids. The J segment lost 0 bases and the V segment lost 6 bases, leaving 9 bases of the junction unmatched. CDR1 LNHDA and CDR2 SQIVND come from the germline V gene (reference sequence). As DNA, the CDR3 is TGTGCCAGTAGCGGACAGGGGCCCAGGAGCTCTGGAAACACCATATATTTT. It codes for CASSGQGPRSSGNTIYF.

The genes are TRBV30 and TRBJ1-3, with unresolved D. In germline, CDR1 is GTSNPN, CDR2 SVGIG (reference sequence). The CDR3 is 12 amino acids. V was clipped by 4 bases and J by 4 bases, with 8 bases between them. The CDR3 DNA sequence: TGTGCCTGGAAGCGGATGGGAAACACCATATATTTT. Translating it yields CAWKRMGNTIYF.

This chain connects TRBV6-1 to TRBJ2-3; the D gene is possibly TRBD2 (7 bases). Germline V gene lookup returns CDR1 MNHNS and CDR2 SASEGT. V gave up 6 bases and J gave up 3 bases, with 22 bases separating them. There are 17 residues in the CDR3. The CDR3: CASRETPPRGATDTQYF. The CDR3 DNA follows: TGTGCCAGCAGAGAAACTCCCCCTCGGGGGGCAACAGATACGCAGTATTTT.

This clone is medium-sized in the sample. This rearrangement joins TRBV30 to TRBJ2-3, with D perhaps matching TRBD1 or TRBD2 (6 bases each). In germline, CDR1 is GTSNPN, CDR2 SVGIG (reference sequence). V gave up 5 bases and J gave up 5 bases, with 20 bases separating them. The CDR3 has 15 residues. CDR3 sequence: CAWGGPGVPVDTQYF. The CDR3, as DNA: TGTGCCTGGGGGGGGCCAGGGGTACCAGTAGATACGCAGTATTTT.

V usage is TRBV7-9 and J usage is TRBJ1-5; D call uncertain. Germline loops: CDR1 SEHNR, CDR2 FQNEAQ (reference sequence). The CDR3 is made up of 13 amino acids. V lost 1 base and J lost 7, with 8 bases in between. In DNA form, the CDR3 reads TGTGCCAGCAGCTTAGGTTTCGGACAGCCCCAGCATTTT. This codes for CASSLGFGQPQHF.

This clone turned up a few times. V gene TRBV10-3 combines with J gene TRBJ2-7, with 7 bases matching TRBD2. The J segment lost 2 bases and the V segment lost 11 bases, leaving 6 bases of the junction unmatched. The CDR3 runs 12 residues. Germline CDR1 reads ENHRY; CDR2 reads SYGVKD. CDR3 residues: CAGAGVTYEQYF. DNA of the CDR3: TGTGCCGGCGCGGGGGTAACCTACGAGCAGTACTTC.

V is TRBV27 and J is TRBJ2-6; tentatively, D is TRBD1 (6 bases). Per the germline V gene, CDR1 is MNHEY and CDR2 is SMNVEV (reference sequence). The CDR3 has 17 amino acids. V was pared by 6 bases and J by 1 base, with 16 bases between. The CDR3 sequence is CASRSGQIFSGANVLTF. In DNA form, the CDR3 reads TGTGCCAGCAGGTCAGGACAGATTTTTTCTGGGGCCAACGTCCTGACTTTC. Full variable domain (rest looked up from reference TRBV27 and TRBJ2-6): EAQVTQNPRYLITVTGKKLTVTCSQNMNHEYMSWYRQDPGLGLRQIYYSMNVEVTDKGDVPEGYKVSRKEKRNFPLILESPSPNQTSLYFCASRSGQIFSGANVLTFGAGSRLTVL.